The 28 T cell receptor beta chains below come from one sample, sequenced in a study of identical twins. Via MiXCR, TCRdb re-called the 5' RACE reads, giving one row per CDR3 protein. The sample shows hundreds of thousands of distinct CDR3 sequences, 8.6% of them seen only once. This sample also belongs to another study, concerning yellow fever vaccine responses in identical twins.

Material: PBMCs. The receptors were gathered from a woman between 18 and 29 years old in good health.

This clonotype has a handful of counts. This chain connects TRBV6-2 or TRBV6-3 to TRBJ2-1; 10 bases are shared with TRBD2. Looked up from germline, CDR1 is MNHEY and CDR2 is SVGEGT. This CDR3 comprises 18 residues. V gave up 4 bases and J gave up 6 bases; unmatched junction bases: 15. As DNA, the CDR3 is TGTGCCAGCAGTTTAAACCCCACCGCGACTAGCGGGTTCAATGAGCAGTTCTTC. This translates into CASSLNPTATSGFNEQFF.

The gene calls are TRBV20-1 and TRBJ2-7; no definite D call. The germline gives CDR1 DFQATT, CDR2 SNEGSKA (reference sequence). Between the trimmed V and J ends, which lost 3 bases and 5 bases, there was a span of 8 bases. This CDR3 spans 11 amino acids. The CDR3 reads CSASIGDEQYF. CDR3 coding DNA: TGCAGTGCTAGTATTGGGGACGAGCAGTACTTC.

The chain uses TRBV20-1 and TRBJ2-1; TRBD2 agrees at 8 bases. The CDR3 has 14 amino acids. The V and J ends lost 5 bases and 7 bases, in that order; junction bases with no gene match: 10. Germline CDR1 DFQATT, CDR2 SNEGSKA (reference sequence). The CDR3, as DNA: TGCAGTGCTGCAAAAAGCGGGAGCGCAAATGAGCAGTTCTTC. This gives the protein CSAAKSGSANEQFF.

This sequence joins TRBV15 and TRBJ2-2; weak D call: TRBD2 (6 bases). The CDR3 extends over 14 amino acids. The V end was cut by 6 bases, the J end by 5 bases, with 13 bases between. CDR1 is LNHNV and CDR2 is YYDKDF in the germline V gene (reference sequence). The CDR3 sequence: CATSMAGRTGELFF. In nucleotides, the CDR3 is TGTGCCACCAGTATGGCAGGGAGGACCGGGGAGCTGTTTTTT.

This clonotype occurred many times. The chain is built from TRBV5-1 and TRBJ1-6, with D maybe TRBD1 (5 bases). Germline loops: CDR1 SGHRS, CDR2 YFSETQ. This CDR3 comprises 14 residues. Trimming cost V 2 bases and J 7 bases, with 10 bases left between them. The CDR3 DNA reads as TGCGCCAGCAGCTTTGCGACAGTCAATTCACCCCTCCACTTT. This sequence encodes CASSFATVNSPLHF.

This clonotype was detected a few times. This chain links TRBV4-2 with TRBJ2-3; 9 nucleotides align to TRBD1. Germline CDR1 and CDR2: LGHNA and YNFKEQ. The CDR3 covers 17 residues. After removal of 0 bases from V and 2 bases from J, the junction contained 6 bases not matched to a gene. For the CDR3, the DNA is TGTGCCAGCAGCCAAGACGGGACAGGGTCGAACACAGATACGCAGTATTTT. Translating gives CASSQDGTGSNTDTQYF.

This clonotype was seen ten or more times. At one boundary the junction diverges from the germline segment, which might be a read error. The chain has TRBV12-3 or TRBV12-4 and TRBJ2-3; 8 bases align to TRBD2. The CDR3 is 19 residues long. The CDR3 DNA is TGTACCAGCAGTTTAGGATTCGAGCGGGGGAAGCATTTCACAGATACGCAGTATTTT. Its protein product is CTSSLGFERGKHFTDTQYF.

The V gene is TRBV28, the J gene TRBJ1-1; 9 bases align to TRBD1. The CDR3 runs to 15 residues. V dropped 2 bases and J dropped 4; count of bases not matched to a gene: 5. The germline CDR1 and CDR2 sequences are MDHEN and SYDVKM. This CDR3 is CASSLRLTGGTEAFF. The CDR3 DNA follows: TGTGCCAGCAGTTTACGTCTGACAGGGGGCACTGAAGCTTTCTTT. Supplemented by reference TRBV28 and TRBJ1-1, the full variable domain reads DVKVTQSSRYLVKRTGEKVFLECVQDMDHENMFWYRQDPGLGLRLIYFSYDVKMKEKGDIPEGYSVSREKKERFSLILESASTNQTSMYLCASSLRLTGGTEAFFGQGTRLTVV.

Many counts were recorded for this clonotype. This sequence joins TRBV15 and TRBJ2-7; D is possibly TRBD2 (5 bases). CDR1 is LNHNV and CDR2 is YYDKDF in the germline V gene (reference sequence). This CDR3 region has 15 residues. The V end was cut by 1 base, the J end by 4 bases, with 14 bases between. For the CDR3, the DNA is TGTGCCACCAGCAGAGGAAAACTAGGCAGTTACGAGCAGTACTTC. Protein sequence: CATSRGKLGSYEQYF. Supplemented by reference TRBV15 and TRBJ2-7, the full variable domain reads DAMVIQNPRYQVTQFGKPVTLSCSQTLNHNVMYWYQQKSSQAPKLLFHYYDKDFNNEADTPDNFQSRRPNTSFCFLDIRSPGLGDTAMYLCATSRGKLGSYEQYFGPGTRLTVT.

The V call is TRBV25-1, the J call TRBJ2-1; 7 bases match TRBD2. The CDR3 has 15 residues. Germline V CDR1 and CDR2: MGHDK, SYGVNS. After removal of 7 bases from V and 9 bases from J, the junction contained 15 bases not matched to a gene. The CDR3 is CASTEAIAGGGEQFF. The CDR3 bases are TGTGCCAGCACCGAGGCCATAGCGGGTGGGGGTGAGCAGTTCTTC.

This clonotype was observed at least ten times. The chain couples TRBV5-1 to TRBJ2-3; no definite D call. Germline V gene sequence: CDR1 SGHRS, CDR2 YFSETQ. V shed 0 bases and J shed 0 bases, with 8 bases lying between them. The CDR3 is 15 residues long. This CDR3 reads CASSLEWQSTDTQYF. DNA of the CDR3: TGCGCCAGCAGCTTGGAGTGGCAAAGCACAGATACGCAGTATTTT.

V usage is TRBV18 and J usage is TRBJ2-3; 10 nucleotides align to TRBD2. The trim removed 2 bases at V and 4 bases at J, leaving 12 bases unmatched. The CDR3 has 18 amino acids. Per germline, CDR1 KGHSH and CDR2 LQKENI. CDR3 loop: CASSPDPPGLALADTQYF. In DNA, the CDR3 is TGTGCCAGCTCACCAGACCCTCCGGGACTAGCGTTAGCAGATACGCAGTATTTT. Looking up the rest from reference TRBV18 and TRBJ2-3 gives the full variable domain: NAGVMQNPRHLVRRRGQEARLRCSPMKGHSHVYWYRQLPEEGLKFMVYLQKENIIDESGMPKERFSAEFPKEGPSILRIQQVVRGDSAAYFCASSPDPPGLALADTQYFGPGTRLTVL.

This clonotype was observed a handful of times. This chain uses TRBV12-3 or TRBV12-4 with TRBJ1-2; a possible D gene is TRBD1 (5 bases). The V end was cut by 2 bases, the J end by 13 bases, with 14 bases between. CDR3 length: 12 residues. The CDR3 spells CASSLWADIATF. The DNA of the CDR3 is TGTGCCAGCAGTTTATGGGCGGACATAGCCACCTTC.

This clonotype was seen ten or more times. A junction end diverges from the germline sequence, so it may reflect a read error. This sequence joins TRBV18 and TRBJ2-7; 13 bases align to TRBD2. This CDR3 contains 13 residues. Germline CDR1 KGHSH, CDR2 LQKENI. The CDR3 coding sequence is TGTGCCAGCTCACCTTGGACTAGCGGGAGAGGGGACTTC. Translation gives CASSPWTSGRGDF.

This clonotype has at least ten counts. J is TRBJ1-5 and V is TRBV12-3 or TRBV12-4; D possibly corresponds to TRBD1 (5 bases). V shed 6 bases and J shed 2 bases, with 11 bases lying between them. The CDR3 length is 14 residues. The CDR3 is CASRTGTGNQPQHF. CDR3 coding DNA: TGTGCCAGCAGGACCGGGACGGGCAATCAGCCCCAGCATTTT.

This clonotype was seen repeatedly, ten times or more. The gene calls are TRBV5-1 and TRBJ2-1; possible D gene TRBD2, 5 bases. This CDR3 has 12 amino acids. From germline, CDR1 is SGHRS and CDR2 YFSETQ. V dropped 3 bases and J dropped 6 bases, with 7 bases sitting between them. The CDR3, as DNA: TGCGCCAGCAGCTCAACTAGCAATGAGCAGTTCTTC. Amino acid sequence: CASSSTSNEQFF.

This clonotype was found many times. The DNA for the CDR3 is TGTGCCAGCAGCCTTAGCGGGAACTACGAGCAGTACTTC. Protein: CASSLSGNYEQYF. This chain joins TRBV7-9 and TRBJ2-7; 8 positions agree with TRBD2. This CDR3 has 13 amino acids. With 5 bases clipped from V and 3 bases from J, the junction kept 3 bases outside the gene matches. Germline V gene sequence: CDR1 SEHNR, CDR2 FQNEAQ (reference sequence).

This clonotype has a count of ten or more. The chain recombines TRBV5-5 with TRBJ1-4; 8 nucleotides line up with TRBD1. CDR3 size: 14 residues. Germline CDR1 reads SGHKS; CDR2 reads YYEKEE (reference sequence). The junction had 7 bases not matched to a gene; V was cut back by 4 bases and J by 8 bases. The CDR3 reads CASSQDRVEEKLFF. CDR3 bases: TGTGCCAGCAGCCAGGACAGGGTCGAGGAAAAACTGTTTTTT. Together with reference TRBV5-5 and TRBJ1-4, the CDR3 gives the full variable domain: DAGVTQSPTHLIKTRGQQVTLRCSPISGHKSVSWYQQVLGQGPQFIFQYYEKEERGRGNFPDRFSARQFPNYSSELNVNALLLGDSALYLCASSQDRVEEKLFFGSGTQLSVL.

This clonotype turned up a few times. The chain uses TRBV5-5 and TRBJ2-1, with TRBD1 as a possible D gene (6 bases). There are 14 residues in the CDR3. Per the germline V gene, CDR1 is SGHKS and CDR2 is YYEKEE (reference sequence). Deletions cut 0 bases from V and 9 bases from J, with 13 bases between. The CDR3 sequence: CASSLAGGHGEQFF. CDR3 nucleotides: TGTGCCAGCAGCTTGGCTGGGGGCCACGGTGAGCAGTTCTTC.

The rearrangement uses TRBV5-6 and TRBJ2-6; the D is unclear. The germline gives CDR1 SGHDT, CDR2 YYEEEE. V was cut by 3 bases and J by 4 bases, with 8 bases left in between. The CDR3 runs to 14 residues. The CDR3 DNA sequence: TGTGCCAGCAGCTCCTACGGGGGGGCCAACGTCCTGACTTTC. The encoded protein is CASSSYGGANVLTF.

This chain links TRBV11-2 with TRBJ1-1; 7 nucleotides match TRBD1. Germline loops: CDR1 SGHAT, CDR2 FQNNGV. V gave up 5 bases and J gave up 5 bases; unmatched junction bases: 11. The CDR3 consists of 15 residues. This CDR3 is CASSTGQAPGTEAFF. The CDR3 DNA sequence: TGTGCCAGCAGCACAGGACAGGCGCCGGGGACTGAAGCTTTCTTT.

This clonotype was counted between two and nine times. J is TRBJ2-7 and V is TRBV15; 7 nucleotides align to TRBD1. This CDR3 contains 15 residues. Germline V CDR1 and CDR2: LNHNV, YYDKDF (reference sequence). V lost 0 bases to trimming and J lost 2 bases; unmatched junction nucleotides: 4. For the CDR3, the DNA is TGTGCCACCAGCAGAGAGTCAGGGGGTCCCTACGAGCAGTACTTC. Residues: CATSRESGGPYEQYF.

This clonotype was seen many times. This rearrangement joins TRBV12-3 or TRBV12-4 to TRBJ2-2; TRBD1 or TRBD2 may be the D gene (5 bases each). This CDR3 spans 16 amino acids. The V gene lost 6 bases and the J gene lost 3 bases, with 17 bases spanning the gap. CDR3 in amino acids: CASSHNWGSDTGELFF. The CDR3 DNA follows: TGTGCCAGCAGCCACAATTGGGGGTCGGACACCGGGGAGCTGTTTTTT.

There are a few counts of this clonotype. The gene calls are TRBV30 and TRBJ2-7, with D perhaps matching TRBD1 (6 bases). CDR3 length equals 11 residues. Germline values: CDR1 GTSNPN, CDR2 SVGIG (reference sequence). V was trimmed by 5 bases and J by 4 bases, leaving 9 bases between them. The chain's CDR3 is CAWDRQYEQYF. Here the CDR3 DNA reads TGTGCCTGGGACAGGCAATACGAGCAGTACTTC.

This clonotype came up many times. CDR3 in amino acids: CASSQVGLNTGELFF. CDR3 coding DNA: TGCGCCAGCAGCCAGGTCGGTCTGAACACCGGGGAGCTGTTTTTT. The chain uses TRBV4-1 and TRBJ2-2, with D unresolved. Germline V lookup: CDR1 MGHRA, CDR2 YSYEKL. The V end lost 3 bases, the J end lost 1 base, and 9 bases lay between the germline ends. CDR3 length: 15 residues.

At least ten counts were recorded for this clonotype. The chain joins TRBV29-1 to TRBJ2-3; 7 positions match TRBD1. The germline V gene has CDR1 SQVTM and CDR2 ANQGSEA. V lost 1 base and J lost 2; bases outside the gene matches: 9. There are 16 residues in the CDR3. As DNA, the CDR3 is TGCAGCGTTGAAGCTATGACAGGGCGGGCCACAGATACGCAGTATTTT. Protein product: CSVEAMTGRATDTQYF.

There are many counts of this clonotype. CDR3 nucleotides: TGTGCCAGCAGCTTAGGGATAGCGGGAAACACAGATACGCAGTATTTT. Its translation: CASSLGIAGNTDTQYF. V usage is TRBV7-8 and J usage is TRBJ2-3; TRBD2 agrees at 8 bases. Germline values: CDR1 SGHVS, CDR2 FQNEAQ. V lost 1 base to trimming and J lost 2 bases; unmatched junction nucleotides: 5. The CDR3 runs to 16 residues.

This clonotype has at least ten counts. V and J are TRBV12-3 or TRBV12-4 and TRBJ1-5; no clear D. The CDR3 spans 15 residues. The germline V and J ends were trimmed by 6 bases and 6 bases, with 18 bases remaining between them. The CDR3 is CASSSFQVVSQPQHF. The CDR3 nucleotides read TGTGCCAGCAGCTCCTTCCAGGTGGTCAGTCAGCCCCAGCATTTT.